The clone carrying this T cell receptor (beta chain) showed up just once. The sample originates from a study of blood T cell repertoires in COVID-19. Whole-study context: The United States, Italy and Spain supplied acute and convalescent COVID-19 samples. Sample material is recorded as cDNA or gDNA derived from T cells, B-cell-depleted T cells, or PBMCs.

The CDR3 length is 17 residues. J lost 2 bases, V lost 0 bases, and 5 bases had no gene match. The germline gives CDR1 SGHNT, CDR2 YYREEE (reference sequence). Authors' data handling: The authors estimated nucleated cell counts from reference gene primer amplification. Generated by immunoSEQ multiplex PCR, the TCRdb table keeps only in-frame clones and is missing some. That table gives V, J and clone size, and the DNA gave D and trimming. The data contain about 400,000 clones, around 87% of them singletons. This sequence originates from a human donor in a cohort sampled during active COVID-19. The sample consisted of peripheral blood. The chain combines TRBV5-4 with TRBJ2-1; 10 bases match TRBD2. The CDR3 DNA reads as TGTGCCAGCAGCTTGGAGGCTAGCGGGAGAACCTACAATGAGCAGTTCTTC. Translated, it gives CASSLEASGRTYNEQFF.